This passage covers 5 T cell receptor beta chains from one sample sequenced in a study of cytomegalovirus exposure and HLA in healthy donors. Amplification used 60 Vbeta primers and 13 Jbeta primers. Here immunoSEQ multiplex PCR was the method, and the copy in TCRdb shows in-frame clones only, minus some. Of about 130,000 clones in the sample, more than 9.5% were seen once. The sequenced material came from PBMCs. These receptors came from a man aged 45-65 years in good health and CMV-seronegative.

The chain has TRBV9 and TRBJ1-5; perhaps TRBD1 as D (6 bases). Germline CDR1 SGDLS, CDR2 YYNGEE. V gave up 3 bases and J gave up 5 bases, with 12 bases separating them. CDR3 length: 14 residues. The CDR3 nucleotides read TGTGCCAGCAGCGGACAGGTGGGAGATCAGCCCCAGCATTTT. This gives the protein CASSGQVGDQPQHF.

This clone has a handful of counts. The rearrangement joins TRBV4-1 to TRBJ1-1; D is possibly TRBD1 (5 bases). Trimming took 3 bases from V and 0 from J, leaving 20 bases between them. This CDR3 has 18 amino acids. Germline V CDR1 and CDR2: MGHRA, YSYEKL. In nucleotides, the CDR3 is TGCGCCAGCAGCCATCCCCGGACGGGGGGGAAGGTGAACACTGAAGCTTTCTTT. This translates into CASSHPRTGGKVNTEAFF.

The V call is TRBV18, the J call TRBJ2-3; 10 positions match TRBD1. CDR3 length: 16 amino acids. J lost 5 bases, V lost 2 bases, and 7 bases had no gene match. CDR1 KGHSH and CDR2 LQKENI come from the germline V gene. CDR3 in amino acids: CASSPTGTGDLDTQYF. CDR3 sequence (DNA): TGTGCCAGCTCACCAACCGGGACAGGGGATCTAGATACGCAGTATTTT.

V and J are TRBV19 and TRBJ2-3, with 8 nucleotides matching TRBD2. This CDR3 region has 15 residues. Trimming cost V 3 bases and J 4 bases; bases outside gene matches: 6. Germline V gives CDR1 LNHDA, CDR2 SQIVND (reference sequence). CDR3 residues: CASSMYSGSADTQYF. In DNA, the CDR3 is TGTGCCAGTAGTATGTACAGCGGGAGTGCAGATACGCAGTATTTT.

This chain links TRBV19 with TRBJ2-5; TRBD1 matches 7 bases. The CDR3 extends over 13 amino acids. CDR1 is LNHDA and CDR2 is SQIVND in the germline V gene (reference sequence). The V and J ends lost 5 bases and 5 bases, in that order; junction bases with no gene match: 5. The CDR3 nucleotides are TGTGCCAGTAGTTATAGGGGGCGGGAGACCCAGTACTTC. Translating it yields CASSYRGRETQYF.